The 28 T cell receptor beta chains reported below all come from one sample, sequenced in a study of CD8 T cells in ankylosing spondylitis. TCRdb re-called the 5' RACE reads through MiXCR, storing one row per CDR3 protein. The data hold a few hundred thousand distinct CDR3 sequences, with about a fifth observed a single time. Source material: blood, either unsorted or a sorted T cell fraction (not recorded which). The receptors were sampled from a female donor with ankylosing spondylitis or in good health (not recorded which).

The table lists this clonotype with a few counts. V gene TRBV7-2 combines with J gene TRBJ2-1; 15 nucleotides match TRBD2. This CDR3 is 17 amino acids long. The germline V gene encodes CDR1 SGHTA and CDR2 FQGNSA. V gave up 4 bases and J gave up 9 bases; unmatched junction bases: 10. CDR3: CASSSPGLAGGRGEQFF. CDR3 nucleotide sequence: TGTGCCAGCAGCTCTCCGGGACTAGCGGGAGGCCGGGGTGAGCAGTTCTTC.

This clonotype came up a few times. The chain recombines TRBV7-8 with TRBJ1-5, with a weak D call TRBD1 (5 bases). V dropped 4 bases and J dropped 11 bases, with 18 bases sitting between them. CDR3 length equals 14 residues. Germline V gives CDR1 SGHVS, CDR2 FQNEAQ. Here the CDR3 reads CASSSLPGRSAQHF. CDR3 nucleotide sequence: TGTGCCAGCAGCTCGTTGCCGGGACGATCAGCCCAGCATTTT. Supplemented by reference TRBV7-8 and TRBJ1-5, the full variable domain reads GAGVSQSPRYKVAKRGQDVALRCDPISGHVSLFWYQQALGQGPEFLTYFQNEAQLDKSGLPSDRFFAERPEGSVSTLKIQRTQQEDSAVYLCASSSLPGRSAQHFGDGTRLSIL.

In its sample, this clonotype was seen a few times. The V call is TRBV12-3 or TRBV12-4, the J call TRBJ2-3; 8 bases line up with TRBD2. Trimming took 6 bases from V and 2 from J; bases not matched to a gene: 7. This CDR3 contains 15 residues. The CDR3 sequence is CASSGYGLATDTQYF. The CDR3 DNA is TGTGCCAGCAGCGGGTACGGACTAGCCACAGATACGCAGTATTTT.

V gene TRBV29-1 combines with J gene TRBJ2-7; perhaps TRBD2 as D (5 bases). The germline CDR1 and CDR2 sequences are SQVTM and ANQGSEA. Deletions cut 4 bases from V and 6 bases from J, with 13 bases between. The CDR3 loop spans 12 amino acids. This CDR3 reads CSVGEGDVEQYF. DNA of the CDR3: TGCAGCGTTGGTGAGGGAGACGTCGAGCAGTACTTC.

V and J are TRBV20-1 and TRBJ2-3; 7 bases fit TRBD2. With V trimmed by 0 bases and J by 1 base, 7 bases remained unmatched. The CDR3 has 16 residues. CDR1 is DFQATT, CDR2 SNEGSKA, per germline (reference sequence). The CDR3 loop reads CSARDPQRGRTDTQYF. CDR3 coding DNA: TGCAGTGCTAGAGATCCCCAGCGGGGTCGCACAGATACGCAGTATTTT.

The sample holds many counts of this clonotype. This chain links TRBV19 with TRBJ1-1, with D possibly TRBD1 on 5 matching bases. Per the germline V gene, CDR1 is LNHDA and CDR2 is SQIVND (reference sequence). This CDR3 is 16 amino acids long. V was shortened by 4 bases and J by 0 bases, with 15 bases between the two germline ends. The DNA of the CDR3 is TGTGCCAGTAGTACGACAGACCGAAACATGAACACTGAAGCTTTCTTT. This gives the protein CASSTTDRNMNTEAFF.

In its sample, this clonotype was seen a few times. At one of its ends the junction is not consistent with the germline gene, which may arise from a read error. The genes are TRBV7-7 and TRBJ2-2, with TRBD2 matching over 11 bases. The CDR3 contains 18 residues. CDR1 is SSHAT, CDR2 FNYEAQ, per germline (reference sequence). CDR3 protein: CASSTPLAGGDPTGELFF. DNA of the CDR3: TGTGCTAGCAGCACTCCCCTAGCGGGAGGAGATCCCACCGGGGAGCTGTTTTTT.

This rearrangement joins TRBV29-1 to TRBJ2-7; 8 bases are a match to TRBD2. The CDR3 totals 14 residues. Losses at the gene ends were 4 bases for V and 0 bases for J; bases not matched to a gene: 5. Germline loops: CDR1 SQVTM, CDR2 ANQGSEA. CDR3 nucleotide sequence: TGCAGCGTTGTTGTCGGGGGGGTCTCCTACGAGCAGTACTTC. As protein: CSVVVGGVSYEQYF.

The V gene is TRBV6-2 or TRBV6-3, the J gene TRBJ1-1; D may be TRBD1 (5 bases). The CDR3 spans 16 residues. CDR1 and CDR2 (germline): MNHEY, SVGEGT. The V and J ends lost 6 bases and 1 base respectively, with 18 bases between them. The CDR3 here is CASRRRDLLPNTEAFF. The DNA for the CDR3 is TGTGCCAGCAGGCGACGGGACCTCCTTCCGAACACTGAAGCTTTCTTT.

The V and J genes are TRBV10-3 and TRBJ1-1, with no clear D. Germline V gene lookup returns CDR1 ENHRY and CDR2 SYGVKD. The CDR3 runs to 10 residues. V lost 10 bases to trimming and J lost 3 bases, with 6 bases between them. The CDR3: CATRDTEAFF. DNA of the CDR3: TGTGCCACAAGGGACACTGAAGCTTTCTTT.

V gene TRBV7-2 combines with J gene TRBJ2-7, with D unclear. Trimming removed 1 base from V and 0 bases from J, with 7 bases in between. The germline V gene encodes CDR1 SGHTA and CDR2 FQGNSA. This CDR3 comprises 14 residues. The CDR3 coding sequence is TGTGCCAGCAGCTTAGAGGCAGTCTCCTACGAGCAGTACTTC. It yields the protein CASSLEAVSYEQYF.

This rearrangement joins TRBV20-1 to TRBJ2-7; D uncertain. V lost 3 bases and J 6 bases, leaving 18 bases between the germline ends. The CDR3 has 14 residues. Germline V gene data show CDR1 as DFQATT and CDR2 as SNEGSKA (reference sequence). In DNA, the CDR3 is TGCAGTGCTAGTACGGCTAGAAGATTTTCCGAGCAGTACTTC. This codes for CSASTARRFSEQYF.

The J gene is TRBJ2-3, the V gene TRBV12-3 or TRBV12-4; no reliable D call. V lost 3 bases and J 0 bases, leaving 13 bases between the germline ends. The CDR3 runs to 16 residues. The CDR3 region is CASSLRRPLSTDTQYF. The CDR3 bases are TGTGCCAGCAGTTTGCGTCGTCCGCTGAGCACAGATACGCAGTATTTT.

The V call is TRBV6-2 or TRBV6-3, the J call TRBJ2-1; 11 nucleotides line up with TRBD2. V lost 5 bases to trimming and J lost 8 bases; unmatched junction nucleotides: 5. The CDR3 totals 14 residues. Germline CDR1 and CDR2: MNHEY and SVGEGT. The CDR3 here is CASSGTSGAYEQFF. The CDR3 region has the DNA TGTGCCAGCAGTGGGACTAGCGGTGCGTATGAGCAGTTCTTC.

The rearrangement joins TRBV3-1 to TRBJ2-5; D unresolved. Trimming removed 4 bases at V and 5 bases at J, with 8 bases between. The germline CDR1 and CDR2 sequences are LGHDT and YNNKEL (reference sequence). CDR3 length equals 12 residues. CDR3 DNA sequence: TGTGCCAGCAGCCCCCGAAGGGAGACCCAGTACTTC. It encodes CASSPRRETQYF.

The chain carries TRBV10-3 and TRBJ2-1, with 13 bases that match TRBD2. This CDR3 comprises 18 residues. V trimming: 2 bases; J trimming: 4 bases; junction bases outside the gene matches: 8. Germline V gene lookup returns CDR1 ENHRY and CDR2 SYGVKD. Here the CDR3 reads CAISEPRGLAGEYNEQFF. The DNA for the CDR3 is TGTGCCATCAGTGAGCCTCGAGGACTAGCGGGAGAATACAATGAGCAGTTCTTC.

The table lists this clonotype with many counts. The chain links TRBV6-1 to TRBJ2-5; 10 nucleotides agree with TRBD2. Per germline, CDR1 MNHNS and CDR2 SASEGT. The CDR3 has 15 residues. The ends lost 6 bases at V and 1 base at J; junction bases unmatched: 5. The CDR3 reads CASSPGLAVQETQYF. As DNA, the CDR3 is TGTGCCAGCAGCCCCGGACTAGCGGTCCAAGAGACCCAGTACTTC.

This clonotype has just a few counts. The chain is built from TRBV7-3 and TRBJ1-1; D remains ambiguous. CDR3 length equals 13 residues. Trimming cost V 1 base and J 3 bases, with 6 bases left between them. CDR1 SGHTA and CDR2 FQGTGA come from the germline V gene. The CDR3 loop reads CASSLIGYTEAFF. CDR3 sequence (DNA): TGTGCCAGCAGCTTAATCGGCTACACTGAAGCTTTCTTT.

This clonotype was picked up a small number of times. The genes are TRBV20-1 and TRBJ2-5; D may match TRBD1 or TRBD2 (5 bases each). Trimming removed 5 bases from V and 3 bases from J, with 13 bases in between. The germline gives CDR1 DFQATT, CDR2 SNEGSKA (reference sequence). The CDR3 length is 13 residues. The chain's CDR3 is CSAPAGAKETQYF. The DNA for the CDR3 is TGCAGTGCTCCCGCCGGGGCCAAAGAGACCCAGTACTTC.

The V gene is TRBV10-3, the J gene TRBJ2-7; 12 nucleotides align to TRBD1. CDR1 ENHRY and CDR2 SYGVKD come from the germline V gene. V dropped 7 bases and J dropped 7; count of bases not matched to a gene: 14. This CDR3 is built from 16 residues. The DNA for the CDR3 is TGTGCCATCAACCACGGGGAAGGGACAGGGGGCAGAGAGCAGTACTTC. Amino acids: CAINHGEGTGGREQYF.

This clonotype was seen ten or more times. The genes are TRBV5-1 and TRBJ2-1, with 10 nucleotides matching TRBD2. CDR1 is SGHRS and CDR2 is YFSETQ in the germline V gene. This CDR3 has 16 amino acids. The J segment lost 9 bases and the V segment lost 0 bases, leaving 9 bases of the junction unmatched. The CDR3 is CASSLAGLAGASEQFF. CDR3 nucleotides: TGCGCCAGCAGCTTGGCCGGCCTAGCGGGAGCTTCTGAGCAGTTCTTC.

V usage is TRBV5-1 and J usage is TRBJ2-7; 7 nucleotides agree with TRBD2. This CDR3 is built from 15 residues. Germline CDR1 SGHRS, CDR2 YFSETQ. The V and J ends lost 0 bases and 6 bases, in that order; junction bases with no gene match: 9. CDR3: CASSLGAAGVGEQYF. As DNA, the CDR3 is TGCGCCAGCAGCTTGGGGGCGGCGGGAGTGGGCGAGCAGTACTTC.

The chain carries TRBV11-1 and TRBJ1-1; TRBD1 is a possible D gene (5 bases). The CDR3 is made up of 15 amino acids. V was trimmed by 3 bases and J by 3 bases, leaving 14 bases between them. Germline V gene data show CDR1 as SGHAT and CDR2 as FQDESV (reference sequence). CDR3 in DNA: TGTGCCAGCAGCTTGCGGCCAGGGCGGGACACTGAAGCTTTCTTT. Its translation: CASSLRPGRDTEAFF.

The chain employs TRBV6-1 and TRBJ2-1; TRBD2 matches 8 bases. Germline CDR1 MNHNS, CDR2 SASEGT. This CDR3 is built from 15 residues. V lost 6 bases to trimming and J lost 7 bases; unmatched junction nucleotides: 11. The CDR3 DNA sequence: TGTGCCAGCAGACGCTTAGCGGGACGGAGGAATGAGCAGTTCTTC. This translates into CASRRLAGRRNEQFF.

The CDR3 here is CASSPRTGNYEQYF. The CDR3 nucleotides read TGTGCCAGTAGTCCCCGGACAGGCAACTACGAGCAGTACTTC. This chain joins TRBV19 and TRBJ2-7; 7 bases match TRBD1. Germline lookup yields CDR1 LNHDA and CDR2 SQIVND (reference sequence). This CDR3 has 14 residues. Trimming cost V 5 bases and J 3 bases; bases outside gene matches: 7.

CDR3 nucleotides: TGTGCCAGCAGACCCTTTCCTAGTCCTGCCGGGGAGCTGTTTTTT. The encoded protein is CASRPFPSPAGELFF. This chain connects TRBV5-6 to TRBJ2-2; D ambiguous. Germline V gene sequence: CDR1 SGHDT, CDR2 YYEEEE. Trimming stripped 5 bases from V and 6 bases from J, with 17 bases between. The CDR3 totals 15 residues.

The rearrangement links TRBV7-9 to TRBJ2-1, with 9 bases lining up with TRBD2. The CDR3 length is 15 residues. V lost 5 bases and J lost 5; bases outside the gene matches: 7. CDR1 is SEHNR, CDR2 FQNEAQ, per germline (reference sequence). The CDR3 loop reads CASSPKGTSHNEQFF. The CDR3 DNA sequence: TGTGCCAGCAGCCCGAAAGGGACTAGCCACAATGAGCAGTTCTTC.

This clonotype has ten or more counts. The rearrangement uses TRBV29-1 and TRBJ2-3, with 8 bases matching TRBD1. Germline trimming cut 7 bases from V and 2 bases from J; bases unmatched to any gene: 11. Germline-derived CDR1 and CDR2 are SQVTM and ANQGSEA. This CDR3 has 15 amino acids. The CDR3: CSALDRDRYTDTQYF. CDR3 nucleotide sequence: TGCAGCGCTCTAGACCGGGACAGGTACACAGATACGCAGTATTTT.